The present entry profiles one TCR beta chain with its context. As yet, its antigen is unknown. V lost 2 bases to trimming and J lost 5 bases, with 5 bases between them. The CDR3 is made up of 12 amino acids. Germline V gene data show CDR1 as SEHNR and CDR2 as FQNEAQ (reference sequence). In the PCR, 60 Vbeta and 13 Jbeta primers were used. Data came from immunoSEQ multiplex PCR; TCRdb stores just in-frame clones and leaves some out. Here the sample spans about 120,000 clones, around 70% being singletons. The data belong to a study of cytomegalovirus exposure and HLA in healthy donors. The study, taken as a whole, reports: Most TCR sequences were uncommon, yet certain public TCRs appeared in many donors.

This sequence originates from a woman in her 40s in good health and CMV-seropositive. The specimen sequenced was PBMCs. The chain uses TRBV7-9 and TRBJ2-3; D remains ambiguous. CDR3 bases: TGTGCCAGCAGCTTACCAGGAGATACGCAGTATTTT. The encoded protein is CASSLPGDTQYF.